This TCR beta chain was sequenced for a study of blood T cell repertoires in COVID-19 (dated by TCRdb to 2018 to 2021). The study in broad terms: The collaborator samples originated in the United States, Italy and Spain and spanned the acute and convalescent phases of COVID-19. The prospective study material was composed of cDNA or gDNA derived from T cells, B-cell-depleted T cells, or PBMCs. Subjects who had been exposed to COVID-19, were actively infected with it, or had recovered from it provided the deeply sampled blood TCRbeta repertoires that made up the dataset. The repertoires were made available in a free public database intended to serve as a resource for research on the immune response to SARS-CoV-2. Samples came from the ongoing ImmuneRACE study (first 160 participants) plus 1,254 subjects from 6 global collaborators. The sample metadata nearly always contained a de-identified subject ID, COVID-19 status, age in years and sex. HLA class I and class II types, where available, came from metadata supplied by the sample provider rather than from assay-based typing.

TCRbeta CDR3 regions were amplified from genomic DNA by means of the immunoSEQ Assay, a bias-controlled multiplex PCR. From the authors' description of their analysis: Within the assay, amplification of reference gene primers was used to estimate how many nucleated cells each sample contained. To quantify the absolute abundance of each unique TCRbeta CDR3 rearrangement, sequence reads were collapsed and filtered. For each sample, productive Simpson clonality was calculated as the square root of Simpson's diversity index across productive rearrangements. TCRdb retrieved this table from immuneACCESS and kept in-frame rearrangements only. Not all clones are present; in checked studies, unresolved V genes account for under half, and no reason is known for the remainder. V, J and clone size were drawn from that table, and D and trimming were deduced from the DNA. The sample table records approximately 250,000 clones; about 91% of these occur just once. The ten largest clones add up to 1.2% of the sample.

Summary of the overall study and its limitations: The amount of clinical and demographic metadata varied by source and participant and was provided uncurated.

The CDR3, from cysteine to phenylalanine, totals 16 residues. Only CDR3 DNA remains: 48 bases, in frame from the first base. Here V drops 3 bases and J drops 3 bases, and the junction holds 8 bases not matched to any gene. CDR1 and CDR2 were assigned from the germline V gene as SGHNT and YENEEA. In regard to this clone: Its antigen remains unidentified. Qualities for individual bases were not recorded, and no much larger clone is one base off.

Participants in the prospective study were enrolled through a virtual design, were aged roughly 18 to 100 years, and lived in 20 to 30 United States geographic areas. In the prospective study, participants were assigned to cohorts based on the clinical history participants reported in a screening survey and a study questionnaire. In the prospective study, mobile phlebotomists collected whole blood, serum and a nasopharyngeal or oropharyngeal swab from each participant. Participants in the prospective study had the option to provide additional blood draws and questionnaires over an approximately 2-month period. Blood samples from the prospective study were shipped frozen or at room temperature prior to DNA extraction.

The rearrangement joined TRBV11-3 to TRBJ2-3; TRBD2 agrees with 8 junctional bases. The clonotype originates from a woman in her forties with acute COVID-19. The sample was PBMCs or T cells enriched from blood (not recorded which). The DNA sequence follows: TGTGCCAGCAGCTTTAACGGAGCGGGAGCAACAGATACGCAGTATTTT. This is translated as CASSFNGAGATDTQYF.